This TCR beta chain was recorded in a study of T cells after yellow fever vaccination. Study overall: Libraries from low-cell-number fractions were prepared with the SMART-Seq v4 Ultra Low Input RNA kit.

For TCR, cDNA came from 5'RACE template switching, which added a universal primer site and UMIs. MiXCR, run by TCRdb on the 5' RACE reads, gives a single entry per CDR3 protein. Of about 340,000 distinct CDR3 sequences listed, 9.5% to 15% were seen once; the top ten hold more than 3%. Germline loops: CDR1 MGHRA, CDR2 YSYEKL. CDR3 length: 16 amino acids. The V segment lost 4 bases and the J segment 5 bases; nucleotides outside the gene matches: 10. Concerning this clonotype itself: Its cognate antigen is unknown.

Findings and caveats of the study: It was the secondary response that reached its peak faster, day 5 versus 15, but it was weaker. Contaminants from the bulk population, in the form of abundant clonotypes, could be found in FACS-sorted repertoires.

The chain uses TRBV4-1 and TRBJ2-5, with 10 bases that match TRBD2. The clonotype was recovered from a man between 18 and 29 years old who received the YFV17D yellow fever vaccine. Sequencing used CD4+ T cells sorted from PBMCs, obtained 15 days after the yellow fever booster vaccination. The CDR3 is CASSRFSGGLWETQYF. The CDR3 DNA is TGCGCCAGCAGCCGGTTTAGCGGGGGGCTATGGGAGACCCAGTACTTC.